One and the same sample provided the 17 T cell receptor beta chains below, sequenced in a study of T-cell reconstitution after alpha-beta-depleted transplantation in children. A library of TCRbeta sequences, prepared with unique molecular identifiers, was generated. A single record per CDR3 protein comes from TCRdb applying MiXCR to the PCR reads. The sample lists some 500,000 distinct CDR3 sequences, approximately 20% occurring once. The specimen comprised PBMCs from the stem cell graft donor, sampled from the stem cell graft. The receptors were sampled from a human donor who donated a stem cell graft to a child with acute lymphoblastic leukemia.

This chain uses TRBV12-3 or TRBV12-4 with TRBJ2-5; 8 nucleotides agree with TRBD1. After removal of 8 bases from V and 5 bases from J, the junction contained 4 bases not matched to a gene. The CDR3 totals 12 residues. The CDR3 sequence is CASQGAGETQYF. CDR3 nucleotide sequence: TGTGCCAGCCAGGGGGCCGGGGAGACCCAGTACTTC.

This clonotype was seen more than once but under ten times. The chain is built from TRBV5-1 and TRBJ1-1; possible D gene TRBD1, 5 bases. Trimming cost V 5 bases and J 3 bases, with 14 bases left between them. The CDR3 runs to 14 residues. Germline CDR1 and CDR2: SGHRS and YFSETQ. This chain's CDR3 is CASSRDGRYTEAFF. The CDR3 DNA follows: TGCGCCAGCAGTCGGGACGGGAGGTACACTGAAGCTTTCTTT.

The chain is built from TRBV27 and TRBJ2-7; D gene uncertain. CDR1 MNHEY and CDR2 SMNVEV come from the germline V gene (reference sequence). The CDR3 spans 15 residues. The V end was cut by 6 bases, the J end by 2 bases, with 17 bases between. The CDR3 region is CASSHDPYPTYEQYF. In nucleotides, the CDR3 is TGTGCCAGCAGCCATGACCCCTACCCCACCTACGAGCAGTACTTC.

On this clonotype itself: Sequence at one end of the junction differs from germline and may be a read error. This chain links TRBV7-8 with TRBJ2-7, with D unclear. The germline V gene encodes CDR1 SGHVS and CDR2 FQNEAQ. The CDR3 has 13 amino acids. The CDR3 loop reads CTSSLRSSYEQYF. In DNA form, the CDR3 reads TGTACCAGCAGCTTGCGCAGCTCCTACGAGCAGTACTTC.

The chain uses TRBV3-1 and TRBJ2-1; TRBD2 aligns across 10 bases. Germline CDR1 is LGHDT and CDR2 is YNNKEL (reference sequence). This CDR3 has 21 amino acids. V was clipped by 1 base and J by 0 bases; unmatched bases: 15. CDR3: CASSQGWATSGKSSSYNEQFF. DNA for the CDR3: TGTGCCAGCAGCCAAGGGTGGGCCACTAGCGGGAAATCTAGCTCCTACAATGAGCAGTTCTTC.

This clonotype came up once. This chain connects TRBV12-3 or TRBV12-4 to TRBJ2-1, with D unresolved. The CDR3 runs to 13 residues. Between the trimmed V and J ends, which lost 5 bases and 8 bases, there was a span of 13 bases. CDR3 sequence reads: CASSPNTIHEQFF. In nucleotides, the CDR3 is TGTGCCAGCAGTCCCAATACTATCCATGAGCAGTTCTTC.

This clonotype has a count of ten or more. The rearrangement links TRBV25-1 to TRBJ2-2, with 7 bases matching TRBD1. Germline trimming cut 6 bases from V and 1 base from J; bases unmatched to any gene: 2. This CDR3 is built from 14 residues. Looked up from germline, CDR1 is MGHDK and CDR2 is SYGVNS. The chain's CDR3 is CASRQGLNTGELFF. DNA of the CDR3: TGTGCCAGCAGACAGGGGCTGAACACCGGGGAGCTGTTTTTT.

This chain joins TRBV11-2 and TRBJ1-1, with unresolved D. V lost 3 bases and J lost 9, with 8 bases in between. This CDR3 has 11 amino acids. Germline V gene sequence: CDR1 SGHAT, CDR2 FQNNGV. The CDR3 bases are TGTGCCAGCAGCTTTGGGTATCAAGCTTTCTTT. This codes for CASSFGYQAFF.

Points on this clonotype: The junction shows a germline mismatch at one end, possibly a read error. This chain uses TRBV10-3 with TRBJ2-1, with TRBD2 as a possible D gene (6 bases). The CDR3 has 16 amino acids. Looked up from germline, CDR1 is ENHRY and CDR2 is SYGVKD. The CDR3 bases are TGTGCCATCAGTGAACCCGGGACTGCCTCCTACAATCAGCAGTTCTTC. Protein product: CAISEPGTASYNQQFF.

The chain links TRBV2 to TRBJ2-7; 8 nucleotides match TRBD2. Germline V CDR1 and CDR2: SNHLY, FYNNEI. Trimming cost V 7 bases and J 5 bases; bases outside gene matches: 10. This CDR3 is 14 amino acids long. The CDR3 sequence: CASKKGRGANEQYF. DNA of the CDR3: TGTGCCAGCAAAAAGGGGCGGGGGGCGAACGAGCAGTACTTC.

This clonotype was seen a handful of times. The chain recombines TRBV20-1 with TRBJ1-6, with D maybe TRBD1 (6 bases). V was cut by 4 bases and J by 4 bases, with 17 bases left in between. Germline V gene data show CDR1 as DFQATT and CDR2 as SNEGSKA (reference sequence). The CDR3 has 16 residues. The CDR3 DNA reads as TGCAGTGCTAAACTGGGACACACGACTTATAATTCACCCCTCCACTTT. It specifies CSAKLGHTTYNSPLHF.

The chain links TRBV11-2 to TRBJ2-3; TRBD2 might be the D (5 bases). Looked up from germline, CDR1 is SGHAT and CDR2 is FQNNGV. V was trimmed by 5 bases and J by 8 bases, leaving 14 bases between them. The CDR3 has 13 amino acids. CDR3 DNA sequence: TGTGCCAGCAGCCCCGTCGAGGGTGGTACGCAGTATTTT. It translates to CASSPVEGGTQYF. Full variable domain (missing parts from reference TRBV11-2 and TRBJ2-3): EAGVAQSPRYKIIEKRQSVAFWCNPISGHATLYWYQQILGQGPKLLIQFQNNGVVDDSQLPKDRFSAERLKGVDSTLKIQPAKLEDSAVYLCASSPVEGGTQYFGPGTRLTVL.

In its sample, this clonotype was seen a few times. CDR3 nucleotides: TGTGCCAGCAGTTTAGCGACCCTCAATGAGCAGTTCTTC. Translated: CASSLATLNEQFF. The chain combines TRBV12-3 or TRBV12-4 with TRBJ2-1; D not resolved. The CDR3 has 13 amino acids. Trimming cost V 0 bases and J 6 bases, with 6 bases left between them.

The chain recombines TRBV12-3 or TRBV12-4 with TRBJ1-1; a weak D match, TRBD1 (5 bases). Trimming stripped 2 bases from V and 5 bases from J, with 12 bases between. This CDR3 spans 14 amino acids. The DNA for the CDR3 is TGTGCCAGCAGTTTAACCGCAGGGAGGACTGAAGCTTTCTTT. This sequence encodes CASSLTAGRTEAFF.

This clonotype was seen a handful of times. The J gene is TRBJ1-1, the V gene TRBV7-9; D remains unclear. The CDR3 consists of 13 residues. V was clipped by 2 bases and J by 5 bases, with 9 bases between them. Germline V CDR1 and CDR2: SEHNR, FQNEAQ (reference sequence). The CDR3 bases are TGTGCCAGCAGCTTACCTATGGAGACTGAAGCTTTCTTT. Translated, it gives CASSLPMETEAFF.

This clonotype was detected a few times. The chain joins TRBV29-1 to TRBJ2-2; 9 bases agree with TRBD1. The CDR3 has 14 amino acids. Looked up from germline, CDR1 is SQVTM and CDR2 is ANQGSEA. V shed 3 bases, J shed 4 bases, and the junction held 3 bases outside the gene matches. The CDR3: CSVDRDRATGELFF. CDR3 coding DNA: TGCAGCGTTGATAGGGACAGGGCCACCGGGGAGCTGTTTTTT.

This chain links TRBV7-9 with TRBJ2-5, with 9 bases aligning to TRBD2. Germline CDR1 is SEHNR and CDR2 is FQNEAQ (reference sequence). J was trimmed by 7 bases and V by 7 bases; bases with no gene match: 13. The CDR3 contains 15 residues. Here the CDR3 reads CASTSTSGDFGTQYF. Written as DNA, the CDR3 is TGTGCCAGCACCTCGACTAGCGGTGACTTTGGGACCCAGTACTTC.